The 9 T cell receptor beta chains below come from one sample, sequenced in a study of long-term antiretroviral therapy in people with HIV. The authors ran the immunoSEQ assay, v3.0, at survey level. Repertoires were generated with immunoSEQ multiplex PCR, while TCRdb's copy carries only in-frame clones and drops some. The sample shows more than 15,000 clones, about three quarters of them seen only once. Sample: unsorted PBMCs, taken 2.9 years after starting antiretroviral therapy. All receptors come from a woman under 40 with HIV.

The rearrangement links TRBV19 to TRBJ1-4, with a weak D call TRBD1 (6 bases). Germline V CDR1 and CDR2: LNHDA, SQIVND (reference sequence). This CDR3 has 14 residues. V lost 6 bases, J lost 5 bases, and 13 bases lay in between. The CDR3 nucleotides read TGTGCCAGTAGGGAGGGGGGTCAAAATGAAAAACTGTTTTTT. As protein: CASREGGQNEKLFF.

The chain employs TRBV11-2 and TRBJ2-3; 7 positions agree with TRBD1. Trimming took 0 bases from V and 2 from J; bases not matched to a gene: 5. The CDR3 consists of 16 residues. The V gene's germline CDR1 is SGHAT and CDR2 FQNNGV. The CDR3 region is CASSLDPGQPTDTQYF. The CDR3 DNA reads as TGTGCCAGCAGCTTAGATCCGGGACAGCCCACAGATACGCAGTATTTT.

By proportion, this clone is medium-sized (0.01 to 0.1%). In nucleotides, the CDR3 is TGTGCCAGCAGCCCGGGGACGATCGGAAACACCATATATTTT. Translated: CASSPGTIGNTIYF. The chain has TRBV6-5 and TRBJ1-3, with a tentative D call TRBD1 (5 bases). V was clipped by 6 bases and J by 4 bases, with 13 bases between them. This CDR3 has 14 residues. Per germline, CDR1 MNHEY and CDR2 SVGAGI.

The chain uses TRBV7-9 and TRBJ2-5; D unclear. Trimming removed 7 bases at V and 4 bases at J, with 16 bases between. This CDR3 comprises 14 residues. CDR1 and CDR2 (germline): SEHNR, FQNEAQ (reference sequence). The CDR3 DNA reads as TGTGCCAGCATGGGTTGGAGTGGCGGAGAGACCCAGTACTTC. Protein sequence: CASMGWSGGETQYF.

This chain joins TRBV29-1 and TRBJ1-1; D is perhaps TRBD1 (6 bases). The CDR3 covers 13 residues. Germline CDR1 and CDR2: SQVTM and ANQGSEA. V lost 7 bases, J lost 4 bases, and 16 bases lay in between. CDR3 region: CSETGTWGTEAFF. CDR3 bases: TGCAGCGAAACAGGGACGTGGGGCACTGAAGCTTTCTTT.

This clone was seen just once. J is TRBJ1-2 and V is TRBV6-5; a weak D match, TRBD1 (5 bases). The germline V gene has CDR1 MNHEY and CDR2 SVGAGI. This CDR3 contains 15 residues. V dropped 6 bases and J dropped 0 bases, with 14 bases sitting between them. CDR3 bases: TGTGCCAGCAGCAATATAAAGACAGCTAACTATGGCTACACCTTC. Translation: CASSNIKTANYGYTF.

This chain connects TRBV6-5 to TRBJ1-2, with D maybe TRBD1 (5 bases). Germline V gives CDR1 MNHEY, CDR2 SVGAGI. The CDR3 sequence is 13 residues long. Trimming took 6 bases from V and 2 from J, leaving 10 bases between them. This CDR3 is CASRMTANYGYTF. CDR3 DNA sequence: TGTGCCAGCAGGATGACAGCGAACTATGGCTACACCTTC.

V usage is TRBV28 and J usage is TRBJ1-2; D is perhaps TRBD1 (5 bases). Germline V gene data show CDR1 as MDHEN and CDR2 as SYDVKM. Trimming removed 2 bases from V and 8 bases from J, with 9 bases in between. The CDR3 loop spans 12 amino acids. In DNA, the CDR3 is TGTGCCAGCAGTTTACCAGGGAAGGGCTACACCTTC. This sequence encodes CASSLPGKGYTF.

This clone has a handful of counts. The rearrangement joins TRBV5-1 to TRBJ1-5, with 8 bases that match TRBD1. The CDR3 runs 14 residues. The J segment lost 2 bases and the V segment lost 4 bases, leaving 2 bases of the junction unmatched. The germline V gene encodes CDR1 SGHRS and CDR2 YFSETQ. The CDR3 sequence: CASSAQGGNQPQHF. The CDR3 DNA follows: TGCGCCAGCAGCGCACAGGGGGGCAATCAGCCCCAGCATTTT.